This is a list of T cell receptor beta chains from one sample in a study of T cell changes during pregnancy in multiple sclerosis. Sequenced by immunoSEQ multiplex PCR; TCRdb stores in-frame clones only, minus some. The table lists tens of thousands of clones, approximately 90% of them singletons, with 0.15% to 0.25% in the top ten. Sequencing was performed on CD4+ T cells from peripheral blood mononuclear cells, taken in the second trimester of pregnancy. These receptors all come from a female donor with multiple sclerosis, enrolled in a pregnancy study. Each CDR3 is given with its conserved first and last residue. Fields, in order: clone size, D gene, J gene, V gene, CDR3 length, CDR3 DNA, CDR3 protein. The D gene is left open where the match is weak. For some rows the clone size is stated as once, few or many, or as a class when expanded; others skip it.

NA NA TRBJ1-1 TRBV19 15 TGTGCCAGTAGTAGGCGGCTGGGGGGTAGGGCTGAAGCTTTCTTT CASSRRLGGRAEAFF
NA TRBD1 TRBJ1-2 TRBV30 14 TGTGCCTGGAGGGACAGGGAGCCAAACTATGGCTACACCTTC CAWRDREPNYGYTF
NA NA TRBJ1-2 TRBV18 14 TGTGCCAGCCACGGACTGTCTCCTAACTATGGCTACACCTTC CASHGLSPNYGYTF
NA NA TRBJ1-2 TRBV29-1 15 TGCAGCGTACCCTCCCCACCTGGGGGGGGATATGGCTACACCTTC CSVPSPPGGGYGYTF
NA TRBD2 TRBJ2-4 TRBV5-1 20 TGCGCCAGCAGTTTCCTAGGGGAGGGGATGGAGCTTCTAGCCAAAAACATTCAGTACTTC CASSFLGEGMELLAKNIQYF
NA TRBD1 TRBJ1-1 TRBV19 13 TGTGCCAGTAGTATTCGACAGGGATATGAAGCTTTCTTT CASSIRQGYEAFF
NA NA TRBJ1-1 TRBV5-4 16 TGTGCCAGCAGCTTGGGGCGTCAGGGGAAGAACACTGAAGCTTTCTTT CASSLGRQGKNTEAFF
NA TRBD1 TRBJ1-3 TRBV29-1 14 TGCAGCGTTACTACAGGGGACTCTGGAAACACCATATATTTT CSVTTGDSGNTIYF
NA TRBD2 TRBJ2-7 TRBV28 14 TGTGCCAGCAGTATAGCGGGAGGGCCCGACGAGCAGTACTTC CASSIAGGPDEQYF
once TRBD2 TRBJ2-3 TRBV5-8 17 TGTGCCAGCAGCTTGGTAACTAGCGGGAGGGCCACAGATACGCAGTATTTT CASSLVTSGRATDTQYF
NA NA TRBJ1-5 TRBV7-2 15 TGTGCCAGCAGCTTAAGCAGGGCCAGCAATCAGCCCCAGCATTTT CASSLSRASNQPQHF
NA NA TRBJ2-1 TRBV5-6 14 TGTGCCAGCAGCCCGGTGGGAGTAGGCAATGAGCAGTTCTTC CASSPVGVGNEQFF
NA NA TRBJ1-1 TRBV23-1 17 TGCGCCAGCAGTCAATCGAGTCAGGGCAGGTTGAACACTGAAGCTTTCTTT CASSQSSQGRLNTEAFF
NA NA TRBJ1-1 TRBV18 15 TGTGCCAGCTCACCACAGACTCTAAGGGGCACTGAAGCTTTCTTT CASSPQTLRGTEAFF
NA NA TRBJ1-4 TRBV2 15 TGTGCCAGCAGTGGCCTCAGGGGTGGAAGTGAAAAACTGTTTTTT CASSGLRGGSEKLFF
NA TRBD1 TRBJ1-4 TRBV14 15 TGTGCCAGCAGCCGTACAGGGGGCAGGTTTGAAAAACTGTTTTTT CASSRTGGRFEKLFF
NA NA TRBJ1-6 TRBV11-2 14 TGTGCCAGCAGCTTAGGTCAGGGATATTCACCCCTCCACTTT CASSLGQGYSPLHF
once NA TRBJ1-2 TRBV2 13 TGTGCCAGCAGTGGGTGGCAGGAGGTTGGCTACACCTTC CASSGWQEVGYTF
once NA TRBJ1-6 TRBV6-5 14 TGTGCCAGCAGTAGACCAGGGGTGGGGTCACCCCTCCACTTT CASSRPGVGSPLHF
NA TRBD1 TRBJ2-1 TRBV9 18 TGTGCCAGCAGCGTAGGGACAGGGGGAGCGGGGGCTTACAATGAGCAGTTCTTC CASSVGTGGAGAYNEQFF
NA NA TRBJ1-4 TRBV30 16 TGTGCCTGGAGTGCGTTTAACTACAGGAGGGCTGAAAAACTGTTTTTT CAWSAFNYRRAEKLFF
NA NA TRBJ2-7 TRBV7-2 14 TGTGCCAGCAGCCTGATGGGGGGACAGTACGAGCAGTACTTC CASSLMGGQYEQYF